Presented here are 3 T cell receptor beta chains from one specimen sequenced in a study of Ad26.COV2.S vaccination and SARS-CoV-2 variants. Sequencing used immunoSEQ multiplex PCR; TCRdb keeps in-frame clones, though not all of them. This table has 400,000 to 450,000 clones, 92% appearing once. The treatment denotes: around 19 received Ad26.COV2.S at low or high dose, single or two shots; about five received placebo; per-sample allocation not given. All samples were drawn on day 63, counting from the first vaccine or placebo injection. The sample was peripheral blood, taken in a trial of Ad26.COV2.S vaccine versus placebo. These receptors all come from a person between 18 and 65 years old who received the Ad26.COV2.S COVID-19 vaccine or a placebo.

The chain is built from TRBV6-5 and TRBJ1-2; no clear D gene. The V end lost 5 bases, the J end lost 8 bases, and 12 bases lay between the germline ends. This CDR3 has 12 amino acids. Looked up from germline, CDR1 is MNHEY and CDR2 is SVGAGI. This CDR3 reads CASSHTMRGYTF. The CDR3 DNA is TGTGCCAGCAGTCATACTATGAGGGGCTACACCTTC.

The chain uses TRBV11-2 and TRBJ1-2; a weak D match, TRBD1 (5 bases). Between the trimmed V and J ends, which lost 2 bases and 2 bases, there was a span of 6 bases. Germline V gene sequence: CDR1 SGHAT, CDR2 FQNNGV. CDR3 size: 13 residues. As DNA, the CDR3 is TGTGCCAGCAGCTTACGGGGGAACTATGGCTACACCTTC. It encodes CASSLRGNYGYTF.

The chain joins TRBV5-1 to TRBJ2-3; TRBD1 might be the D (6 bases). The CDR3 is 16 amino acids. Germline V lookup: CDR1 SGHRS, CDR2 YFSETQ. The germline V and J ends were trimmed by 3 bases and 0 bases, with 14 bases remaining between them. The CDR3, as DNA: TGCGCCAGCAGCTCCAAGGACAGAACTAGCACAGATACGCAGTATTTT. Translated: CASSSKDRTSTDTQYF.